The text below deals with one T cell receptor beta chain. Its recognized antigen is unknown. TCRdb names NextSeq 550 as the instrument used. The Human TCR Profiling Kit (MiLaboratory) was used to make UMI-labeled 5' RACE TRB cDNA libraries. cDNA synthesis used the entire amount of extracted RNA, and PCR amplification then used the entire amount of cDNA produced. Libraries were prepared in parallel with an identical number of PCR cycles. The original pipeline was this. About 49,000 +/- 11,000 unique UMI-labeled TRB cDNA molecules per library were extracted with MIGEC and MiXCR, with at least two reads per UMI required. An average of approximately 40,000 +/- 10,000 functional in-frame TRB CDR3 nucleotide clonotypes without stop codons was found per library. After downsampling to 5000 UMI-labeled TRB molecules per sample, diversity metrics such as normalized Shannon-Wiener and Chao1 were calculated in VDJtools. Clonotype-size-weighted physicochemical properties of the central five CDR3 residues (interaction energy, strength, volume and Kidera factor 4) were computed in VDJtools. TCRdb reprocessed the sequencing reads and holds a single record per CDR3 protein sequence, with no DNA. TCRdb's processing, not the authors' own work, is the source of the V and J calls. The table for this sample shows roughly 120,000 distinct CDR3 sequences. Jointly, the top ten make up 0.5% to 0.75% of the sample.

The sample is drawn from a study of CXCR3-negative and CXCR3-positive naive CD8 T cells (dated by TCRdb to between 2018 and 2020). Study-level background: In total, roughly 150 million TRB reads were obtained, or roughly 1.5 +/- 0.3 million reads per library. The diversity and physicochemical repertoire analyses included 11 donors pooled from two independent experiments. For the TRBV-TRBJ cluster analysis, the naive subsets came from 5 donors, while the memory cells came from 3 donors.

General findings and caveats noted by the study authors: TRB CDR3s from CXCR3-positive naive cells showed higher hydrophobicity (lower Kidera factor 4), lower energy, and higher strength and volume indices than CXCR3-negative naive cells. Because surface CD5, which has been linked to self-reactivity in mice, was comparable between naive subsets, TCR interaction strength was also inferred from TRB CDR3 physicochemical properties. TRBV-TRBJ usage was similar between naive CXCR3-negative and CXCR3-positive cells from the same donor, while memory cells showed distinct patterns. CXCR3 expression partially decreased after cryopreservation, so most assays used freshly isolated PBMCs. Both naive subsets had comparably high repertoire diversity, while memory CD8+ T cells had much lower repertoire diversity.

Reading from cysteine to phenylalanine, the CDR3 counts 17 amino acids. No DNA appears here. For each CD8+ T cell subset, flow sorting was done in triplicate, and a few hundred thousand cells per subset went directly into RLT lysis buffer. To keep memory contaminants out, a stringent definition of naive CD8+ T cells was applied: CD45RO-CCR7+CD27+CD95-. Peripheral blood mononuclear cells were isolated from buffy coats by standard density gradient centrifugation. A FACSAria III was used to flow-sort naive CXCR3-negative and CXCR3-positive CD8+ T cells. Total RNA was extracted from sorted cells using an RNeasy Mini Kit.

The chain joins TRBV21-1 to TRBJ1-1. TRBV21-1 is labeled a pseudogene. The sequence derives from a human donor in good health. Some clones in this sample may be carry-over from other donors' samples. Sequencing was done on a sample of naive CXCR3+ CD8+ T cells from blood. This specimen's cell subset or site label, interpreted: CD45RO-CCR7+CD27+CD95- naive CD8+ T cells expressing CXCR3 (TNR3+). The CDR3 in this case is CASSYREGSPLNTEAFF.